The T cell receptor beta chain described here comes from a study of Graves' ophthalmopathy and Graves' hyperthyroidism. Presentation of ophthalmopathy in the donors involved moderate-to-severe activity, CAS ≥3, NOSPECS ≥4 and a duration under 3 months. TCR beta CDR3 amplification used RNA transcripts. An initial RT-PCR round employing HTBI primers preceded a second-round multiplex PCR. TCRdb redid the calling of the multiplex PCR reads with MiXCR, one entry per CDR3 protein. The table lists 350,000 to 450,000 distinct CDR3 sequences, about 18% of them singletons, with roughly 1.4% in the top ten. V lost 1 base, J lost 4 bases, and 14 bases lay in between. Germline V lookup: CDR1 SGHTA, CDR2 FQGNSA. The CDR3 totals 15 residues. This clonotype was recorded at least ten times.

The sequence was obtained from a woman in her late teens or twenties with Graves' ophthalmopathy. The chain links TRBV7-2 to TRBJ2-7; D possibly corresponds to TRBD2 (5 bases). The specimen was peripheral blood. CDR3 DNA sequence: TGTGCCAGCAGCTTAGGAACGGGATTGGGGTACGAGCAGTACTTC. It is translated as CASSLGTGLGYEQYF.